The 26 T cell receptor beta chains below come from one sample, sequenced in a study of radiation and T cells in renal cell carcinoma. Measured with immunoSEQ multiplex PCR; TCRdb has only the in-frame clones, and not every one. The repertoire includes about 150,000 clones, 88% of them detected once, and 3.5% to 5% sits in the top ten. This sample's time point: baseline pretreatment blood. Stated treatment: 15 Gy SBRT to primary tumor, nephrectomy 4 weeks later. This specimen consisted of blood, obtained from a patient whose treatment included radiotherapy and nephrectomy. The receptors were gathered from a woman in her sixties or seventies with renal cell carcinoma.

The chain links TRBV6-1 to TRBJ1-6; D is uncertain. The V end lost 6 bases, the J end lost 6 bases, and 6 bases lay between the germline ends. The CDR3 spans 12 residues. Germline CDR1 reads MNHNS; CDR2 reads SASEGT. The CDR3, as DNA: TGTGCCAGCAGGGATCTTAATTCACCCCTCCACTTT. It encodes CASRDLNSPLHF.

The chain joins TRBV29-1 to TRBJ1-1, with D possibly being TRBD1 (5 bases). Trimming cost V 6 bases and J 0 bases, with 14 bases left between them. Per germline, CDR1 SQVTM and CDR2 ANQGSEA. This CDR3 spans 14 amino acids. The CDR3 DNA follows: TGCAGCGTCGATACACCGGGACTGAACACTGAAGCTTTCTTT. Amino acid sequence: CSVDTPGLNTEAFF. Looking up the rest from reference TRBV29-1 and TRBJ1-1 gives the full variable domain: SAVISQKPSRDICQRGTSLTIQCQVDSQVTMMFWYRQQPGQSLTLIATANQGSEATYESGFVIDKFPISRPNLTFSTLTVSNMSPEDSSIYLCSVDTPGLNTEAFFGQGTRLTVV.

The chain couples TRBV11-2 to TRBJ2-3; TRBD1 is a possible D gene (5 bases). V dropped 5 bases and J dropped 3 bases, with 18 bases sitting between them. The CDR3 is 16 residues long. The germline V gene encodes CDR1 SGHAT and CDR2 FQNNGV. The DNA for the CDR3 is TGTGCCAGCAGCCCCGACAGAGCCAGCCCTACAGATACGCAGTATTTT. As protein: CASSPDRASPTDTQYF.

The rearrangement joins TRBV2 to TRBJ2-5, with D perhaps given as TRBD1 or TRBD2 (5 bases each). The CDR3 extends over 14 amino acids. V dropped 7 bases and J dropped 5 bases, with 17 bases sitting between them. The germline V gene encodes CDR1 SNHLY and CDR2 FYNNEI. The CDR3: CASTPLGVGETQYF. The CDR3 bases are TGTGCCAGCACCCCTTTGGGGGTGGGCGAGACCCAGTACTTC. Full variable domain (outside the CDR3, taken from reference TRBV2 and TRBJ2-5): EPEVTQTPSHQVTQMGQEVILRCVPISNHLYFYWYRQILGQKVEFLVSFYNNEISEKSEIFDDQFSVERPDGSNFTLKIRSTKLEDSAMYFCASTPLGVGETQYFGPGTRLLVL.

The CDR3 loop reads CASSRSGRDGYEQYF. CDR3 DNA sequence: TGTGCCAGCAGCCGCTCAGGGAGGGATGGGTACGAGCAGTACTTC. The rearrangement uses TRBV6-1 and TRBJ2-7; 7 bases are shared with TRBD2. V was clipped by 6 bases and J by 4 bases; unmatched bases: 12. Per the germline V gene, CDR1 is MNHNS and CDR2 is SASEGT. CDR3 size: 15 residues.

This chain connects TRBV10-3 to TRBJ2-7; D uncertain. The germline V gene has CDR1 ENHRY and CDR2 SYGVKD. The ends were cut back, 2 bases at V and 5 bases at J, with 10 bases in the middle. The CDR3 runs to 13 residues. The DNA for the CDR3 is TGTGCCATCAGTGAGCCTGGACGGGACGAGCAGTACTTC. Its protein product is CAISEPGRDEQYF.

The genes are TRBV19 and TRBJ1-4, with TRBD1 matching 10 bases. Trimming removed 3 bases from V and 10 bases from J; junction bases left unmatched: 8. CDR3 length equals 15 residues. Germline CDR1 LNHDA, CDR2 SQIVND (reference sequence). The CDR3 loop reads CASSIQRDRGGKLFF. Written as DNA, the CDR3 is TGTGCCAGTAGTATCCAGCGGGACAGGGGAGGAAAACTGTTTTTT.

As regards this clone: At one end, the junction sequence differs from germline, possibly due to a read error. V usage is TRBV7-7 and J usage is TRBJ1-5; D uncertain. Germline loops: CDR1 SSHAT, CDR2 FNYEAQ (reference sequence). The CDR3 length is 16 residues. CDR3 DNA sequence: TGTGCTAGCAGCTCAGGTCGGCCGAGTAGCAATCAGCCCCAGCATTTT. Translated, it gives CASSSGRPSSNQPQHF. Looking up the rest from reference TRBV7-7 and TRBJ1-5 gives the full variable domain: GAGVSQSPRYKVTKRGQDVTLRCDPISSHATLYWYQQALGQGPEFLTYFNYEAQPDKSGLPSDRFSAERPEGSISTLTIQRTEQRDSAMYRCASSSGRPSSNQPQHFGDGTRLSIL.

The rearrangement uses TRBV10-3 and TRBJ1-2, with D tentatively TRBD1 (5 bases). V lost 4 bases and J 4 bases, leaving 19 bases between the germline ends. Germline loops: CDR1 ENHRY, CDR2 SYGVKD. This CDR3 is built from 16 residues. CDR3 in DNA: TGTGCCATCAGTGGAGAACCCACCAGGGTTAGCTATGGCTACACCTTC. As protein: CAISGEPTRVSYGYTF.

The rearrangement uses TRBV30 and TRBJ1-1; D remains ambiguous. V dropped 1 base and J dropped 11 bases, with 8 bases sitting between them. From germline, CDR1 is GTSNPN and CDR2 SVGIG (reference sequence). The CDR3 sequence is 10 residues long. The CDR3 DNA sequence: TGTGCCTGGAGTGGTGAAAGGGCTTTCTTT. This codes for CAWSGERAFF.

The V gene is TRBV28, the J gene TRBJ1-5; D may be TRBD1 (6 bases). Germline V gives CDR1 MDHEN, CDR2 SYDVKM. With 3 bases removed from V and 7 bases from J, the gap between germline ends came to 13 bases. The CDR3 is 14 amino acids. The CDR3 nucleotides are TGTGCCAGCAGTTTGGTGAGGGGGGTCCAGCCCCAGCATTTT. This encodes CASSLVRGVQPQHF.

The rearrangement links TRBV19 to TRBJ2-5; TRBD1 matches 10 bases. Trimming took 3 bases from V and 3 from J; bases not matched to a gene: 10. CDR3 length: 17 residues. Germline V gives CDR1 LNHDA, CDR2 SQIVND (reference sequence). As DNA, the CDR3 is TGTGCCAGTAGTATTCAGCCGGGACAGGGGAAGAAAGAGACCCAGTACTTC. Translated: CASSIQPGQGKKETQYF.

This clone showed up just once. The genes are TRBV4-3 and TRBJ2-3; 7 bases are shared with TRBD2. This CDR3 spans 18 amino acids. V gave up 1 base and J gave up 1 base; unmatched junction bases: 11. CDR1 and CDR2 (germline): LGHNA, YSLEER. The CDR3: CASSQVGRGSGGTDTQYF. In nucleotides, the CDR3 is TGCGCCAGCAGCCAAGTGGGGAGGGGAAGCGGGGGCACAGATACGCAGTATTTT.

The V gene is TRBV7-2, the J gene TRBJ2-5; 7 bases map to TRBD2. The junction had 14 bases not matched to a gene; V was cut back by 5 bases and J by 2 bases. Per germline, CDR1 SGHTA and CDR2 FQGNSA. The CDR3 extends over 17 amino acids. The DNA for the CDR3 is TGTGCCAGCAGCGGCCCACTGGGTACTAGCGAGCAAGAGACCCAGTACTTC. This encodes CASSGPLGTSEQETQYF.

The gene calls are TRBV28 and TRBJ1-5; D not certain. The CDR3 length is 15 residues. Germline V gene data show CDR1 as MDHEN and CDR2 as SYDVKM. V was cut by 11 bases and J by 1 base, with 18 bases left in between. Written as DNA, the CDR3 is TGTGCCGTCCCTGGGCTCAGACAAAGCAATCAGCCCCAGCATTTT. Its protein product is CAVPGLRQSNQPQHF.

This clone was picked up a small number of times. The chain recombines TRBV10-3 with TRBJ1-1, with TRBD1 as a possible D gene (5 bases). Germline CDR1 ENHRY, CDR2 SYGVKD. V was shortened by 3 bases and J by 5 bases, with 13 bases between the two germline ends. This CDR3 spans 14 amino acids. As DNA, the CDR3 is TGTGCCATCAGTGATAGAAAAACAGGAACTGAAGCTTTCTTT. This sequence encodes CAISDRKTGTEAFF.

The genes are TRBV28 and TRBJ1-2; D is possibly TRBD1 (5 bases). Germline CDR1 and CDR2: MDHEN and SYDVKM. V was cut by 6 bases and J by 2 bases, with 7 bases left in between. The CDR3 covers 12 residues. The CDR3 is CASSYRNYGYTF. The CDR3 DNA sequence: TGTGCCAGCAGCTACAGGAACTATGGCTACACCTTC.

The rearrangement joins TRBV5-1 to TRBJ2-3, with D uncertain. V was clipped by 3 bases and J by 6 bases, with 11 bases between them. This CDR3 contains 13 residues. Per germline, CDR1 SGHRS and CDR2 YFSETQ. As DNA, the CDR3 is TGCGCCAGCAGCTATACCTCCTGGGATACGCAGTATTTT. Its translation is CASSYTSWDTQYF.

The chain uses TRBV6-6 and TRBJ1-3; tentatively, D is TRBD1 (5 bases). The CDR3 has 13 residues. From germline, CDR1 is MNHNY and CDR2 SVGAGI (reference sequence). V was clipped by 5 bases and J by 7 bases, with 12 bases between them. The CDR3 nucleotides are TGTGCCAGCAGTCGACGTGAGGGGAACACCATATATTTT. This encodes CASSRREGNTIYF.

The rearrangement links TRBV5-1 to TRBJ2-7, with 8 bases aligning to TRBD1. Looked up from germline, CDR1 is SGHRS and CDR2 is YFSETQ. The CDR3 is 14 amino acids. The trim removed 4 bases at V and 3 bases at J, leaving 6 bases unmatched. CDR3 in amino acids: CASSTGQDVYEQYF. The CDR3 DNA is TGCGCCAGCAGCACGGGACAGGATGTCTACGAGCAGTACTTC.

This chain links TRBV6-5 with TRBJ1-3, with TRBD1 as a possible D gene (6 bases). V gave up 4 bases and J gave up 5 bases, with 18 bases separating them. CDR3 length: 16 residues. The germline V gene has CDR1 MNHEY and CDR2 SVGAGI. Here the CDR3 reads CASSSPRQDQRNTIYF. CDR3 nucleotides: TGTGCCAGCAGTTCCCCCCGACAGGACCAGAGAAACACCATATATTTT.

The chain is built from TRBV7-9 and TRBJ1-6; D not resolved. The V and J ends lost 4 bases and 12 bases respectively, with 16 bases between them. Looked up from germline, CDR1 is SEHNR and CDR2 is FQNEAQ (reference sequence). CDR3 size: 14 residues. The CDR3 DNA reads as TGTGCCAGCAGCTCTCTGCGGACCGAGGAACCCCTCCACTTT. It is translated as CASSSLRTEEPLHF.

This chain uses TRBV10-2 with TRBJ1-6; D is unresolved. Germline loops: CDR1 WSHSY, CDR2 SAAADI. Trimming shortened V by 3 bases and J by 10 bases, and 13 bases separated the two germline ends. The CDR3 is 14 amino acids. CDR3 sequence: CASSENLIGSPLHF. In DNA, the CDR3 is TGCGCCAGCAGTGAAAACCTAATAGGGTCACCCCTCCACTTT.

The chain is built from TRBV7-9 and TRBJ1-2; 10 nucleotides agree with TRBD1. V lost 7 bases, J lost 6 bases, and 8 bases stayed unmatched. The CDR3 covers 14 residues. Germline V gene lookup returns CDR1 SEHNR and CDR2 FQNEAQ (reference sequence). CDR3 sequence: CASTPTGTGDGYTF. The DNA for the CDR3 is TGTGCCAGCACCCCAACCGGGACAGGGGATGGCTACACCTTC.

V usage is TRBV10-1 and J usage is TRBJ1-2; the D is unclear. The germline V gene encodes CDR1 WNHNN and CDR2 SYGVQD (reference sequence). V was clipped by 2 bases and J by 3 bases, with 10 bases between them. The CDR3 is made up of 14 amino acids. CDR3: CASSEGGRDYGYTF. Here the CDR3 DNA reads TGCGCCAGCAGTGAGGGAGGGAGGGACTATGGCTACACCTTC.

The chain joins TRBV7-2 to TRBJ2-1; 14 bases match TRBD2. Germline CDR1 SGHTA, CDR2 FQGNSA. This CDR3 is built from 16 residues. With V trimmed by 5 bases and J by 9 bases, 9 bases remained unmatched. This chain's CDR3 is CASSVAGTSGGGEQFF. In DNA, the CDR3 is TGTGCCAGCAGCGTTGCCGGGACTAGCGGGGGCGGTGAGCAGTTCTTC. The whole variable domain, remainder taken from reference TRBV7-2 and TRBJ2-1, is GAGVSQSPSNKVTEKGKDVELRCDPISGHTALYWYRQSLGQGLEFLIYFQGNSAPDKSGLPSDRFSAERTGGSVSTLTIQRTQQEDSAVYLCASSVAGTSGGGEQFFGPGTRLTVL.